This is a list of T cell receptor beta chains from one sample in a study of blood T cell repertoires in COVID-19. The repertoire was sequenced with immunoSEQ multiplex PCR; TCRdb's copy has only in-frame clones and lacks some. The table has 180,000 or so clones, over 65% seen once. The sequenced material came from peripheral blood. All receptors come from a person aged 65 to 85 with COVID-19, enrolled during active disease. Both conserved end residues are part of each CDR3. The D gene is left open where the match is weak. Clone sizes are given selectively: once, few, many, or a class where the clone is expanded.

TRBJ2-1 | NA | TRBV27 | NA | TGTGCCAGCAGTTTGCAGGGTGCCTTTGCAAATGAGCAGTTCTTC | CASSLQGAFANEQFF
TRBJ1-2 | NA | TRBV21-1 | once | TGTGCCAGCAGCAGCACTCTAACGGGGTATGGCTACACCTTC | CASSSTLTGYGYTF
TRBJ1-6 | NA | TRBV14 | NA | TGTGCCAGCAGCCGACTCAGGGGTAATTCACCCCTCCACTTT | CASSRLRGNSPLHF
TRBJ2-7 | TRBD1 | TRBV6-1 | NA | TGTGCCAGCAGTGAAGCGCTGGGGACAGGCTACGAGCAGTACTTC | CASSEALGTGYEQYF
TRBJ2-5 | TRBD1 | TRBV19 | once | TGTGCCAGTAGTGAACAGGGGGCTTATCAAGAGACCCAGTACTTC | CASSEQGAYQETQYF
TRBJ1-4 | NA | TRBV5-1 | NA | TGCGCCAGCCGACCCGGACAAAGTAATGAAAAACTGTTTTTT | CASRPGQSNEKLFF
TRBJ1-1 | NA | TRBV12-3/TRBV12-4 | once | TGTGCCAGCAGGCTAACTACAGGATCTGAAGCTTTCTTT | CASRLTTGSEAFF
TRBJ1-1 | NA | TRBV29-1 | NA | TGCAGCGTTAGGGAGTACACTGAAGCTTTCTTT | CSVREYTEAFF
TRBJ2-2 | TRBD1 | TRBV29-1 | NA | TGTACTCCGACAGGGTTCACCGGGGAGCTGTTTTTT | CTPTGFTGELFF
TRBJ1-1 | TRBD1 | TRBV6-6 | few | TGTGCCAGCAGTCCACAGGGGGCTTTTTTTGTTAGCACTGAAGCTTTCTTT | CASSPQGAFFVSTEAFF
TRBJ1-4 | TRBD1 | TRBV13 | NA | TGTGCCAGCAGCCGGGACAGGGGGGAAAAACTGTTTTTT | CASSRDRGEKLFF
TRBJ2-3 | TRBD2 | TRBV5-1 | NA | TGCGCCAGCAGCTTGGCCCAGCGGTGGCTAGCGGGGGAAGAGTTT | CASSLAQRWLAGEEF
TRBJ2-5 | TRBD2 | TRBV7-2 | once | TGTGCCAGCAGCTTATTACTAACTAGCGGGAGGGGCTCGGAGACCCAGTACTTC | CASSLLLTSGRGSETQYF
TRBJ2-7 | NA | TRBV9 | NA | TGTGCCAGCAGCGTAGGGGGAGGGGGCTACGAGCAGTACTTC | CASSVGGGGYEQYF
TRBJ1-1 | NA | TRBV7-8 | NA | TGTGCCAGCAGTCATGACAGGAACACTGAAGCTTTCTTT | CASSHDRNTEAFF
TRBJ2-7 | NA | TRBV21-1 | NA | TGTGCCAGCAGCAGTGTGACTAGCGTGTCCTACGAGCAGTACTTC | CASSSVTSVSYEQYF
TRBJ2-1 | TRBD2 | TRBV12-3/TRBV12-4 | NA | TGTGCCAACCTAGCGGGAGACTACAATGAGCAGTTCTTC | CANLAGDYNEQFF
TRBJ1-3 | NA | TRBV18 | NA | TGTGCCAGCTCGCGAGCCCGAAGCTCTGGAAACACCATATATTTT | CASSRARSSGNTIYF
TRBJ2-7 | NA | TRBV15 | few | TGTGCCACCAGTCGGAGGACGTACTACGAGCAGTACTTC | CATSRRTYYEQYF
TRBJ1-1 | NA | TRBV6-2/TRBV6-3 | NA | TGTGCCAGCAGTTACTCGGTACAGATGAACACTGAAGCTTTCTTT | CASSYSVQMNTEAFF
TRBJ1-2 | NA | TRBV21-1 | NA | TGTGCCAGCAGCAAAGTAAGGGACAGGGATCGGGGCAAATACTATGGCTACACCTTC | CASSKVRDRDRGKYYGYTF
TRBJ2-1 | NA | TRBV7-9 | NA | TGTGCCAGCAGCTTAACGGGCAGGGTCAATGAGCAGTTCTTC | CASSLTGRVNEQFF
TRBJ1-4 | NA | TRBV19 | NA | TGTGCCAGTAGTATAGTGCATGGGAGTGAAAAACTGTTTTTT | CASSIVHGSEKLFF
TRBJ2-1 | NA | TRBV5-3 | NA | TGTGCCAGAAGCTTGCGAGCGCTAGTTCAGTTCTTC | CARSLRALVQFF
TRBJ2-5 | NA | TRBV12-3/TRBV12-4 | NA | TGTGCCAGCGCCGGGAACCTGCGAGAGACCCAGTACTTC | CASAGNLRETQYF
TRBJ2-7 | NA | TRBV5-8 | NA | TGTGCCAGCAGCTTGGTATGGGGGAGTTCGGGAGTCACCTACGAGCAGTACTTC | CASSLVWGSSGVTYEQYF
TRBJ2-3 | TRBD2 | TRBV9 | NA | TGTGCCAGCAGCGTAGACGCGAGCGGGAGAATTGGGACGCAGTATTTT | CASSVDASGRIGTQYF
TRBJ1-5 | NA | TRBV27 | once | TGTGCCAGCAGTTCGGTAACAGGGAACGGTCAGCCCCAGCATTTT | CASSSVTGNGQPQHF
TRBJ1-1 | NA | TRBV16 | NA | TGTGCCAGCAGCCGGGCGGGGGGGGCGAACACTGAAGCTTTCTTT | CASSRAGGANTEAFF
TRBJ1-2 | TRBD1 | TRBV4-2 | NA | TGTGCCAGCAGCCGAGACAGGGGATATGGCTACACCTTC | CASSRDRGYGYTF
TRBJ2-3 | NA | TRBV12-3/TRBV12-4 | NA | TGTGCCAGCACTTTCAGGGGCACTGATACGCAGTATTTT | CASTFRGTDTQYF
TRBJ2-1 | NA | TRBV30 | NA | TGTGCCTGGGAGACTAGTGCGGCCAACAATGAGCAGTTCTTC | CAWETSAANNEQFF
TRBJ2-1 | NA | TRBV11-2 | NA | TGTGCCAGCAGCTCCAGGTTTGGGGGCGCCTACAATGAGCAGTTCTTC | CASSSRFGGAYNEQFF
TRBJ1-4 | NA | TRBV4-1 | NA | TGCGCCAGCAGCCAAGTGACAGGAGCAACTAATGAAAAACTGTTTTTT | CASSQVTGATNEKLFF
TRBJ2-3 | NA | TRBV11-1 | NA | TGTGCCAGCAGCTTAGGAGCAAGCGGAAGGGCAGATACGCAGTATTTT | CASSLGASGRADTQYF
TRBJ1-1 | NA | TRBV18 | NA | TGTGCCAGCTCACCAAAGAGGAACACTGAAGCTTTCTTT | CASSPKRNTEAFF
TRBJ2-7 | NA | TRBV5-1 | NA | TGCGCCAGCAGCTTGGCAGGTACCTACGAGCAGTACTTC | CASSLAGTYEQYF